This T cell receptor (beta chain) stems from a study of cytomegalovirus exposure and HLA in healthy donors. Trimming cost V 2 bases and J 0 bases, with 17 bases left between them. The CDR3 is made up of 18 amino acids. Per the germline V gene, CDR1 is KGHSH and CDR2 is LQKENI. The primer mix had 60 Vbeta and 13 Jbeta primers. Produced via immunoSEQ multiplex PCR; TCRdb's table is partial and in-frame only. The sample includes approximately 120,000 clones, roughly 77% of them seen just once. The sequenced sample consisted of PBMCs. This clonotype originated in a woman in her thirties in good health and CMV-seronegative. The chain combines TRBV18 with TRBJ2-4, with D possibly TRBD2 on 6 matching bases. The CDR3 here is CASSPVVGGRIAKNIQYF. The CDR3 DNA is TGTGCCAGCTCACCAGTTGTAGGAGGGAGGATAGCCAAAAACATTCAGTACTTC.